This is a list of T cell receptor beta chains from one sample in a study of blood T cells in healthy people across ages. MiXCR, applied by TCRdb to the 5' RACE reads, yields one record per CDR3 protein. The repertoire consists of approximately 350,000 distinct CDR3 sequences, with roughly half occurring once and the leading ten covering around 49%. Material for sequencing was blood. The source of these receptors is a man aged 60 to 69 in good health. The CDR3 runs from the conserved cysteine through the conserved F or W.

j_call: TRBJ2-7; v_call: TRBV4-3; cdr3_aa: CASSQDRIGPMNEQYF
j_call: TRBJ2-7; v_call: TRBV5-1; cdr3_aa: CASRPGQPSSYEQYF
j_call: TRBJ1-2; v_call: TRBV28; cdr3_aa: CASRPSPGGYTF
j_call: TRBJ2-3; v_call: TRBV20-1; cdr3_aa: CSAPIIRLAGGADTQYF
j_call: TRBJ1-2; v_call: TRBV10-3; cdr3_aa: CATSDRGDNYGYTF
j_call: TRBJ1-5; v_call: TRBV19; cdr3_aa: CASSVGGFQPQHF
j_call: TRBJ1-5; v_call: TRBV7-2; cdr3_aa: CASSFDRGNQPQHF
j_call: TRBJ2-7; v_call: TRBV21-1; cdr3_aa: CAKQGTKPYEQYF
j_call: TRBJ2-3; v_call: TRBV7-9; cdr3_aa: CASSSRDRGADTQYF
j_call: TRBJ2-1; v_call: TRBV20-1; cdr3_aa: CSARAIPGGTYNEQFF
j_call: TRBJ2-2; v_call: TRBV6-5; cdr3_aa: CATRLAGGPGELFF
j_call: TRBJ2-1; v_call: TRBV5-8; cdr3_aa: CASSPRLAGGWNEQFF
j_call: TRBJ2-3; v_call: TRBV7-2; cdr3_aa: CASSRTSGTTGGTDTQYF
j_call: TRBJ2-6; v_call: TRBV20-1; cdr3_aa: CSAHPGTGVAGANVLTF
j_call: TRBJ1-1; v_call: TRBV25-1; cdr3_aa: CASSVGLGTEAFF
j_call: .; v_call: TRBV6-2/TRBV6-3; cdr3_aa: CASSIVGAQYF
j_call: TRBJ2-5; v_call: TRBV15; cdr3_aa: CATSRDLVQETQYF
j_call: TRBJ2-5; v_call: TRBV24-1; cdr3_aa: CATSDPGQGLETQYF
j_call: TRBJ2-1; v_call: TRBV7-2; cdr3_aa: CASSDRGRMSYNEQFF
j_call: TRBJ2-1; v_call: TRBV12-3/TRBV12-4; cdr3_aa: CASRPTSGGPFYNEQFF
j_call: TRBJ1-1; v_call: TRBV21-1; cdr3_aa: CASARRGGTEAFF
j_call: TRBJ2-7; v_call: TRBV29-1; cdr3_aa: CSVEVGDRDPNGEQYF
j_call: TRBJ2-1; v_call: TRBV11-2; cdr3_aa: CASSLDGTGGEQFF
j_call: TRBJ2-4; v_call: TRBV5-1; cdr3_aa: CASSPTGGTSGKNIQYF
j_call: TRBJ2-1; v_call: TRBV12-3/TRBV12-4; cdr3_aa: CASSLVFEQFF
j_call: TRBJ2-7; v_call: TRBV20-1; cdr3_aa: CSAPQGARIEQYF
j_call: TRBJ1-1; v_call: TRBV12-3/TRBV12-4; cdr3_aa: CASSPNRDRTEAFF
j_call: TRBJ2-3; v_call: TRBV27; cdr3_aa: CASSFRLAGTDTQYF
j_call: TRBJ2-1; v_call: TRBV24-1; cdr3_aa: CATSSPQGMVDEQFF